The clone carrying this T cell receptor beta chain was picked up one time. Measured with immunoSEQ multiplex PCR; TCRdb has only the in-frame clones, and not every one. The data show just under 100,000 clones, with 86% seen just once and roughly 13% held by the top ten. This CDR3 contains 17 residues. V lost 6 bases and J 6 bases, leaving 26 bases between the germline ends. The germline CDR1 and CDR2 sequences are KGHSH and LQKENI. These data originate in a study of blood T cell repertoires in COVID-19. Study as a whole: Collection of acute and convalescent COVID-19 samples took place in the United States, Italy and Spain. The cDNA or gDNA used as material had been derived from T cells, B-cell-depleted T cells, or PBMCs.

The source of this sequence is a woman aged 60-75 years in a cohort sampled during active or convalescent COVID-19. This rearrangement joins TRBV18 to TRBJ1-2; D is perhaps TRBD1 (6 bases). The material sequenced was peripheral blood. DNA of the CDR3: TGTGCCAGCTCGCTGCACCCGAGTGGGGGGGGCGCAGATGGCTACACCTTC. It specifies CASSLHPSGGGADGYTF.